Below are 25 T cell receptor beta chains sequenced from a single sample in a study of T cell repertoires in cytomegalovirus infection. TCRdb passed the reads through MiXCR, listing each CDR3 protein once. Among under 850,000 distinct CDR3 sequences listed, roughly 33% were seen once. These receptors have no known antigen. Sample: cultured PBMCs, taken from culture after CMV antigen stimulation. Receptors originate from a human donor in good health (CMV status not recorded). Some clones in this sample may be carry-over from other donors' samples.

V is TRBV6-2 or TRBV6-3 and J is TRBJ2-7; no definite D call. The CDR3 extends over 14 amino acids. Germline CDR1 and CDR2: MNHEY and SVGEGT. Trimming pared 2 bases from V and 4 bases from J, leaving 12 bases between. The CDR3 protein is CASSYRRTYYEQYF. CDR3 DNA: TGTGCCAGCAGTTACCGTCGGACCTATTACGAGCAGTACTTC.

This clonotype was counted only a few times. CDR3 nucleotides: TGTGCCAGCCAAAGGCACAGCTTCAACTATAATTCACCCCTCCACTTT. It codes for CASQRHSFNYNSPLHF. The chain employs TRBV28 and TRBJ1-6; D is unclear. Trimming left V 8 bases short and J 3 bases short, with 17 bases between. The CDR3 totals 16 residues. Germline V gene sequence: CDR1 MDHEN, CDR2 SYDVKM.

The chain has TRBV7-9 and TRBJ1-4; 7 bases are a match to TRBD1. The CDR3 consists of 15 residues. Germline V gives CDR1 SEHNR, CDR2 FQNEAQ (reference sequence). The J segment lost 11 bases and the V segment lost 3 bases, leaving 12 bases of the junction unmatched. This chain's CDR3 is CASSLAVGAGGKLFF. The CDR3 DNA follows: TGTGCCAGCAGCTTGGCCGTCGGGGCAGGGGGGAAACTGTTTTTT.

The CDR3 loop is CASSLDGREAFF. The CDR3 bases are TGTGCCAGCAGCTTAGATGGGCGTGAAGCTTTCTTT. The V call is TRBV7-6, the J call TRBJ1-1; D ambiguous. Germline V gives CDR1 SGHVS, CDR2 FNYEAQ. This CDR3 has 12 residues. With 1 base removed from V and 7 bases from J, the gap between germline ends came to 7 bases.

The rearrangement joins TRBV7-6 to TRBJ2-1; D gene uncertain. CDR1 is SGHVS, CDR2 FNYEAQ, per germline. The ends were cut back, 7 bases at V and 10 bases at J, with 23 bases in the middle. CDR3 length: 15 amino acids. The CDR3 coding sequence is TGTGCCAGCACCTCCCGGGCGCTCCCCCGTGGGGAGCAGTTCTTC. It yields the protein CASTSRALPRGEQFF.

This clonotype was detected a few times. This rearrangement joins TRBV12-3 or TRBV12-4 to TRBJ2-1, with a weak D call TRBD2 (6 bases). CDR3 length equals 12 residues. V was shortened by 6 bases and J by 8 bases, with 11 bases between the two germline ends. CDR3 residues: CASRTQRDEQFF. The CDR3 DNA follows: TGTGCCAGCAGAACCCAGCGGGATGAGCAGTTCTTC.

This clonotype was seen repeatedly, ten times or more. This chain connects TRBV7-2 to TRBJ2-1; the D gene is possibly TRBD2 (7 bases). V was shortened by 6 bases and J by 6 bases, with 15 bases between the two germline ends. The CDR3 has 14 residues. Germline CDR1 SGHTA, CDR2 FQGNSA. In DNA form, the CDR3 reads TGTGCCAGCAGTTTAAGGGGGGGGGGCAATGAGCAGTTCTTC. This encodes CASSLRGGGNEQFF.

The V call is TRBV11-2, the J call TRBJ2-5; maybe TRBD1 (6 bases). Germline assignment: CDR1 SGHAT and CDR2 FQNNGV. The V end was cut by 6 bases, the J end by 2 bases, with 16 bases between. CDR3 length: 15 amino acids. The CDR3 loop reads CASRDRQAHQETQYF. The CDR3 coding sequence is TGTGCCAGCAGAGACAGACAGGCCCATCAAGAGACCCAGTACTTC.

This clonotype was found a few times. The V gene is TRBV6-1, the J gene TRBJ1-1; D is perhaps TRBD1 (6 bases). Germline V lookup: CDR1 MNHNS, CDR2 SASEGT. CDR3 length equals 13 residues. Trimming stripped 7 bases from V and 6 bases from J, with 15 bases between. The CDR3 region has the DNA TGTGCCAGCAATTATCAGGGGCCCCCTGAAGCTTTCTTT. Translation gives CASNYQGPPEAFF.

This clonotype was found a few times. The V call is TRBV2, the J call TRBJ2-7; TRBD1 might be the D (5 bases). Germline V gene sequence: CDR1 SNHLY, CDR2 FYNNEI. The CDR3 spans 14 residues. Trimming left V 2 bases short and J 2 bases short, with 10 bases between. In DNA, the CDR3 is TGTGCCAGCAGTGAACAGGGCTTGGCCTACGAGCAGTACTTC. This sequence encodes CASSEQGLAYEQYF.

In DNA form, the CDR3 reads TGTGCCAGCAGGGACCAGGGGCAGGAGGAGACCCAGTACTTC. This sequence encodes CASRDQGQEETQYF. This rearrangement joins TRBV7-6 to TRBJ2-5; tentatively, D is TRBD1 (6 bases). CDR1 is SGHVS and CDR2 is FNYEAQ in the germline V gene. V was pared by 6 bases and J by 5 bases, with 16 bases between. This CDR3 has 14 amino acids.

The chain couples TRBV4-3 to TRBJ2-1; 8 bases fit TRBD2. CDR1 is LGHNA and CDR2 is YSLEER in the germline V gene. V dropped 4 bases and J dropped 7; count of bases not matched to a gene: 9. This CDR3 is 15 amino acids long. CDR3 nucleotides: TGCGCCAGCAGCCCCCCTCGCGGGGGGCGGAATGAGCAGTTCTTC. Protein sequence: CASSPPRGGRNEQFF.

This clonotype was seen ten or more times. The chain employs TRBV6-1 and TRBJ2-7; D possibly matches TRBD1 or TRBD2 (5 bases each). V lost 2 bases to trimming and J lost 2 bases, with 7 bases between them. CDR3 length: 13 amino acids. The germline gives CDR1 MNHNS, CDR2 SASEGT. CDR3 sequence: CASSERGPYEQYF. CDR3 sequence (DNA): TGTGCCAGCAGTGAAAGGGGACCCTACGAGCAGTACTTC.

Points on this clonotype: This could be a read error, since a much larger clone is one nucleotide away. The genes are TRBV7-2 and TRBJ1-5, with D possibly being TRBD1 (5 bases). In germline, CDR1 is SGHTA, CDR2 FQGNSA. Trimming took 5 bases from V and 6 from J, leaving 14 bases between them. The CDR3 loop spans 14 amino acids. CDR3 DNA sequence: TGTGCCAGCAGCCCCTCCCGGGGCCTTCAGCCCCAGCATTTT. Its protein product is CASSPSRGLQPQHF.

V gene TRBV4-3 combines with J gene TRBJ2-3; D call uncertain. The germline CDR1 and CDR2 sequences are LGHNA and YSLEER. Trimming left V 3 bases short and J 4 bases short, with 8 bases between. This CDR3 is built from 13 residues. CDR3 DNA sequence: TGCGCCAGCAGCCAGGGTTGGGCAGATACGCAGTATTTT. Its translation is CASSQGWADTQYF.

The chain uses TRBV7-2 and TRBJ1-3; 12 nucleotides align to TRBD1. The V gene end was trimmed by 4 bases and the J gene end by 4 bases; junction bases not matched to a gene: 11. Germline V gene data show CDR1 as SGHTA and CDR2 as FQGNSA. The CDR3 length is 18 residues. This CDR3 is CASSSGTGGPLTGNTIYF. The CDR3 DNA follows: TGTGCCAGCAGCTCCGGGACAGGGGGCCCCCTTACGGGAAACACCATATATTTT.

This clonotype was observed a handful of times. The J gene is TRBJ1-3, the V gene TRBV11-2; 9 nucleotides match TRBD1. The trim removed 5 bases at V and 5 bases at J, leaving 7 bases unmatched. CDR3 length: 15 amino acids. CDR1 and CDR2 (germline): SGHAT, FQNNGV. The CDR3 bases are TGTGCCAGCAGCCACCGGGACAGGGACCGAAACACCATATATTTT. Protein: CASSHRDRDRNTIYF.

The chain is built from TRBV6-2 or TRBV6-3 and TRBJ2-2; 13 positions match TRBD2. V lost 4 bases, J lost 7 bases, and 9 bases stayed unmatched. Germline lookup yields CDR1 MNHEY and CDR2 SVGEGT. The CDR3 is 17 amino acids. CDR3 sequence: CASSSETSGRIVGELFF. For the CDR3, the DNA is TGTGCCAGCAGTTCCGAGACTAGCGGGAGGATCGTCGGGGAGCTGTTTTTT.

There are many counts of this clonotype. The chain carries TRBV7-8 and TRBJ1-6; D is unclear. The CDR3 runs 18 residues. Germline values: CDR1 SGHVS, CDR2 FQNEAQ. With 3 bases removed from V and 2 bases from J, the gap between germline ends came to 17 bases. CDR3 sequence: CASSFRTRPSTYNSPLHF. The CDR3 DNA is TGTGCCAGCAGCTTCAGGACCAGGCCCAGCACCTATAATTCACCCCTCCACTTT.

A few counts support this clonotype. The chain carries TRBV28 and TRBJ1-3, with unresolved D. CDR1 is MDHEN, CDR2 SYDVKM, per germline. Trimming took off 7 bases at V and 0 bases at J, with 7 bases between the two ends. This CDR3 has 13 amino acids. The CDR3: CASTTSSGNTIYF. The DNA for the CDR3 is TGTGCCAGCACCACGAGCTCTGGAAACACCATATATTTT. The full variable domain, with the rest looked up from reference TRBV28 and TRBJ1-3, is DVKVTQSSRYLVKRTGEKVFLECVQDMDHENMFWYRQDPGLGLRLIYFSYDVKMKEKGDIPEGYSVSREKKERFSLILESASTNQTSMYLCASTTSSGNTIYFGEGSWLTVV.

This clonotype was seen a few times. The chain couples TRBV7-2 to TRBJ1-3, with a possible D match to TRBD1 (5 bases). V dropped 6 bases and J dropped 11 bases, with 17 bases sitting between them. Germline V gene lookup returns CDR1 SGHTA and CDR2 FQGNSA. The CDR3 contains 13 residues. CDR3 coding DNA: TGTGCCAGCAGACCCCAGGGCCTGGACCCCATATATTTT. Translation gives CASRPQGLDPIYF.

Ten or more counts support this clonotype. The chain has TRBV7-2 and TRBJ2-5; possible D gene TRBD1, 6 bases. Germline V gene sequence: CDR1 SGHTA, CDR2 FQGNSA. V gave up 4 bases and J gave up 1 base, with 10 bases separating them. CDR3 length: 14 amino acids. The CDR3 region has the DNA TGTGCCAGCAGCTCGGAAGGGGGCCAAGAGACCCAGTACTTC. Translation gives CASSSEGGQETQYF.

This clonotype has more than one count but fewer than ten. The CDR3 coding sequence is TGTGCCAGCAGCTTAAGGGGGCGAGACCTTGAAGAGCAGTTCTTC. It encodes CASSLRGRDLEEQFF. The genes are TRBV11-2 and TRBJ2-1; 7 bases line up with TRBD1. Germline lookup yields CDR1 SGHAT and CDR2 FQNNGV. J lost 10 bases, V lost 2 bases, and 11 bases had no gene match. The CDR3 runs to 15 residues.

CDR3 loop: CASSLVKNFSYNEQFF. As DNA, the CDR3 is TGTGCCAGCAGCTTAGTTAAGAATTTCTCCTACAATGAGCAGTTCTTC. The gene calls are TRBV7-9 and TRBJ2-1; D is unresolved. This CDR3 has 16 amino acids. V was cut by 1 base and J by 0 bases, with 10 bases left in between. Germline CDR1 SEHNR, CDR2 FQNEAQ (reference sequence).

This chain connects TRBV5-1 to TRBJ2-3, with D possibly being TRBD1 (5 bases). The V gene lost 4 bases and the J gene lost 2 bases, with 8 bases spanning the gap. Germline V gene data show CDR1 as SGHRS and CDR2 as YFSETQ. The CDR3 is made up of 13 amino acids. This CDR3 is CASSQQDTDTQYF. CDR3 nucleotide sequence: TGCGCCAGCAGCCAACAGGACACAGATACGCAGTATTTT.